Here is one T cell receptor beta chain with its context. This specimen belongs to a study of cytomegalovirus exposure and HLA in healthy donors. Across the whole study: Among the approximately 400 donors who were genotyped, approximately 76% fell in the genetic ancestry cluster that is associated with self-reported Caucasian donors.

It was with 60 Vbeta and 13 Jbeta primers that the PCR ran. Sequencing was performed with immunoSEQ multiplex PCR; in TCRdb, only in-frame clones are kept and a portion is missing. Counted here are about 210,000 clones, roughly 77% occurring once; the ten biggest clones make up around 0.38%. Each of the donors was a healthy bone marrow donor. When sampled, the donors appeared nominally healthy, though they likely had unrecorded immune exposures. Trimming pared 0 bases from V and 6 bases from J, leaving 13 bases between. The CDR3 totals 15 residues. Germline V lookup: CDR1 ENHRY, CDR2 SYGVKD. The receptor was isolated from a male donor in good health and CMV-seropositive. Sequencing used PBMCs. The chain joins TRBV10-3 to TRBJ2-3, with D possibly matching TRBD2 (5 bases). CDR3 loop: CAISESDSGGDTQYF. As DNA, the CDR3 is TGTGCCATCAGTGAGTCGGACTCGGGCGGGGATACGCAGTATTTT.